The 21 T cell receptor beta chains reported below all come from one sample, sequenced in a study of identical twins listed by TCRdb under 2016. Library construction relied on 5' RACE. These reads were obtained on an Illumina HiSeq 2000. TCRdb reprocessing: public reads trimmed at Q25 with fastp, clones called with MiXCR, in-frame beta chains kept. Rows with one shared CDR3 protein collapse into an entry with the most common genes and DNA. This sample comprises approximately 410,000 distinct CDR3 sequences, approximately 17% of them detected only once. Clones ranked in the top ten supply roughly 12% of the sample. Sample: naive T cells sorted from blood. What the cell subset or site label conveys for this sample: cells isolated with a human naive T-cell isolation kit. All receptors derive from a man in his fifties in good health.

The rearrangement uses TRBV28 and TRBJ1-1, with unresolved D. The CDR3 extends over 14 amino acids. Germline loops: CDR1 MDHEN, CDR2 SYDVKM. Trimming stripped 5 bases from V and 11 bases from J, with 21 bases between. The CDR3 sequence: CASSERGASDGAFF. CDR3 nucleotides: TGTGCCAGCAGTGAAAGAGGAGCATCGGACGGGGCTTTCTTT.

Only a few counts were recorded for this clonotype. The rearrangement joins TRBV2 to TRBJ1-5; 7 bases are a match to TRBD1. The length of the CDR3 is 15 residues. Germline V gene lookup returns CDR1 SNHLY and CDR2 FYNNEI. The V and J ends lost 2 bases and 5 bases, in that order; junction bases with no gene match: 6. DNA for the CDR3: TGTGCCAGCAGTGAACGGCAGGGGGGAGATCAGCCCCAGCATTTT. This sequence encodes CASSERQGGDQPQHF.

The chain combines TRBV5-1 with TRBJ1-1, with 7 bases matching TRBD1. The CDR3 consists of 16 residues. The ends lost 4 bases at V and 0 bases at J; junction bases unmatched: 9. The germline V gene has CDR1 SGHRS and CDR2 YFSETQ. CDR3 residues: CASSKGGNSMNTEAFF. CDR3 nucleotide sequence: TGCGCCAGCAGCAAAGGGGGCAATAGTATGAACACTGAAGCTTTCTTT. Full variable domain (rest looked up from reference TRBV5-1 and TRBJ1-1): KAGVTQTPRYLIKTRGQQVTLSCSPISGHRSVSWYQQTPGQGLQFLFEYFSETQRNKGNFPGRFSGRQFSNSRSEMNVSTLELGDSALYLCASSKGGNSMNTEAFFGQGTRLTVV.

This clonotype was observed many times. The chain links TRBV20-1 to TRBJ2-1; TRBD2 matches at 10 bases. The CDR3 sequence is 18 residues long. Germline CDR1 is DFQATT and CDR2 is SNEGSKA (reference sequence). V shed 2 bases, J shed 8 bases, and the junction held 18 bases outside the gene matches. The DNA for the CDR3 is TGCAGTGCTAGAAAATTGAAGTCAACTAGCGGGAAGCTCTATGAGCAGTTCTTC. This sequence encodes CSARKLKSTSGKLYEQFF.

The chain uses TRBV15 and TRBJ2-7; no firm D call. The CDR3 loop spans 15 amino acids. The ends were cut back, 1 base at V and 7 bases at J, with 17 bases in the middle. Germline CDR1 reads LNHNV; CDR2 reads YYDKDF (reference sequence). The CDR3 region is CATSRGAEPAWEQYF. CDR3 in DNA: TGTGCCACCAGCAGAGGTGCGGAACCTGCTTGGGAGCAGTACTTC.

V and J are TRBV5-1 and TRBJ2-6; D gene uncertain. The CDR3 runs to 17 residues. The V and J ends lost 1 base and 0 bases respectively, with 11 bases between them. The germline V gene encodes CDR1 SGHRS and CDR2 YFSETQ. This CDR3 is CASSLNAATSGANVLTF. For the CDR3, the DNA is TGCGCCAGCAGCTTGAACGCGGCAACCTCTGGGGCCAACGTCCTGACTTTC.

In its sample, this clonotype was seen a few times. The rearrangement links TRBV28 to TRBJ2-1; D is possibly TRBD2 (6 bases). Germline V lookup: CDR1 MDHEN, CDR2 SYDVKM. The CDR3 is made up of 13 amino acids. V was cut by 0 bases and J by 12 bases, with 12 bases left in between. CDR3 DNA sequence: TGTGCCAGCAGTTTATGGGAGGCGGGAAGGCAGTTCTTC. Protein: CASSLWEAGRQFF. The variable domain in full, with the rest retrieved from reference TRBV28 and TRBJ2-1, is DVKVTQSSRYLVKRTGEKVFLECVQDMDHENMFWYRQDPGLGLRLIYFSYDVKMKEKGDIPEGYSVSREKKERFSLILESASTNQTSMYLCASSLWEAGRQFFGPGTRLTVL.

This clonotype was detected a few times. This chain joins TRBV5-1 and TRBJ2-7; TRBD1 might be the D (6 bases). Germline loops: CDR1 SGHRS, CDR2 YFSETQ. V dropped 4 bases and J dropped 2 bases, with 19 bases sitting between them. The CDR3 extends over 16 amino acids. The chain's CDR3 is CASSPRDKRGPYEQYF. CDR3 nucleotides: TGCGCCAGCAGCCCCCGGGACAAAAGAGGGCCCTACGAGCAGTACTTC.

This clonotype was counted many times. The chain combines TRBV5-1 with TRBJ2-7; D may be TRBD1 (5 bases). The CDR3 covers 13 residues. Trimming pared 1 base from V and 2 bases from J, leaving 7 bases between. Germline V gene lookup returns CDR1 SGHRS and CDR2 YFSETQ. The CDR3 loop is CASSLMDTYEQYF. CDR3 DNA: TGCGCCAGCAGCTTGATGGACACCTACGAGCAGTACTTC.

The J gene is TRBJ2-2, the V gene TRBV24-1, with D uncertain. Per germline, CDR1 KGHDR and CDR2 SFDVKD. Trimming pared 9 bases from V and 1 base from J, leaving 8 bases between. CDR3 length: 13 residues. The CDR3 spells CATASRNTGELFF. In nucleotides, the CDR3 is TGTGCCACCGCCTCACGGAACACCGGGGAGCTGTTTTTT.

This sequence joins TRBV20-1 and TRBJ2-7, with TRBD2 matching over 9 bases. The V gene end was trimmed by 1 base and the J gene end by 3 bases; junction bases not matched to a gene: 19. The CDR3 totals 19 residues. CDR1 is DFQATT and CDR2 is SNEGSKA in the germline V gene (reference sequence). The DNA for the CDR3 is TGCAGTGCTAGAGGAATTTCGCGGGAGGGCCAATCTACCTTCTACGAGCAGTACTTC. Translating gives CSARGISREGQSTFYEQYF.

The chain combines TRBV5-1 with TRBJ2-3; D gene ambiguous. With 0 bases removed from V and 2 bases from J, the gap between germline ends came to 13 bases. Germline CDR1 reads SGHRS; CDR2 reads YFSETQ. The CDR3 contains 16 residues. CDR3 amino acids: CASSLGTVGNTDTQYF. For the CDR3, the DNA is TGCGCCAGCAGCTTGGGGACGGTGGGGAACACAGATACGCAGTATTTT.

In its sample, this clonotype was seen many times. The chain is built from TRBV25-1 and TRBJ1-1; D not certain. V lost 6 bases, J lost 4 bases, and 9 bases lay in between. The CDR3 sequence is 12 residues long. Germline lookup yields CDR1 MGHDK and CDR2 SYGVNS. CDR3 sequence reads: CASRGSGTEAFF. Here the CDR3 DNA reads TGTGCCAGCAGAGGGTCGGGCACTGAAGCTTTCTTT.

CDR3 protein: CASSLGGTLGYTF. In DNA, the CDR3 is TGTGCCAGCAGCCTAGGGGGGACACTCGGCTACACCTTC. The J gene is TRBJ1-2, the V gene TRBV6-2 or TRBV6-3, with D maybe TRBD1 (6 bases). CDR1 is MNHEY and CDR2 is SVGEGT in the germline V gene. V lost 6 bases to trimming and J lost 8 bases, with 16 bases between them. The CDR3 is made up of 13 amino acids.

This clonotype came up many times. V gene TRBV15 combines with J gene TRBJ2-1; D call uncertain. Germline values: CDR1 LNHNV, CDR2 YYDKDF (reference sequence). This CDR3 comprises 11 residues. V gave up 3 bases and J gave up 3 bases, with 0 bases separating them. DNA for the CDR3: TGTGCCACCAGCAGCTACAATGAGCAGTTCTTC. Translated: CATSSYNEQFF. The entire variable domain, with the rest obtained from reference TRBV15 and TRBJ2-1, is as follows: DAMVIQNPRYQVTQFGKPVTLSCSQTLNHNVMYWYQQKSSQAPKLLFHYYDKDFNNEADTPDNFQSRRPNTSFCFLDIRSPGLGDTAMYLCATSSYNEQFFGPGTRLTVL.

In this sample, this clonotype turned up a few times. The CDR3 sequence: CSASGLPMSYEQYF. The CDR3 coding sequence is TGCAGTGCAAGCGGACTCCCGATGTCCTACGAGCAGTACTTC. This sequence joins TRBV20-1 and TRBJ2-7; maybe TRBD2 (5 bases). CDR1 is DFQATT and CDR2 is SNEGSKA in the germline V gene (reference sequence). Trimming shortened V by 6 bases and J by 1 base, and 16 bases separated the two germline ends. CDR3 length equals 14 residues.

This clonotype was observed at least ten times. This sequence joins TRBV5-1 and TRBJ1-3; 7 positions match TRBD1. With 0 bases clipped from V and 0 bases from J, the junction kept 3 bases outside the gene matches. The germline CDR1 and CDR2 sequences are SGHRS and YFSETQ. This CDR3 has 16 amino acids. CDR3 loop: CASSLGQGNSGNTIYF. The CDR3 nucleotides are TGCGCCAGCAGCTTGGGACAGGGTAACTCTGGAAACACCATATATTTT.

In its sample, this clonotype was seen a few times. V and J are TRBV6-1 and TRBJ2-7, with 12 bases identical to TRBD2. J gave up 4 bases and V 6 bases, and 7 bases lay outside the gene matches. The CDR3 runs 15 residues. In germline, CDR1 is MNHNS, CDR2 SASEGT. The CDR3 reads CASSPSGRALYEQYF. CDR3 DNA: TGTGCCAGCAGCCCTAGCGGGAGGGCCTTGTACGAGCAGTACTTC.

The V gene is TRBV5-1, the J gene TRBJ2-1, with D perhaps TRBD2 (6 bases). The length of the CDR3 is 15 residues. The germline CDR1 and CDR2 sequences are SGHRS and YFSETQ. The V and J ends lost 2 bases and 4 bases respectively, with 13 bases between them. CDR3 sequence reads: CASSFPASAYNEQFF. DNA for the CDR3: TGCGCCAGCAGCTTTCCCGCTAGCGCTTACAATGAGCAGTTCTTC.

There are many counts of this clonotype. The chain links TRBV20-1 to TRBJ2-7; D remains ambiguous. This CDR3 comprises 13 residues. The V and J ends lost 4 bases and 0 bases respectively, with 10 bases between them. In germline, CDR1 is DFQATT, CDR2 SNEGSKA (reference sequence). The CDR3 region has the DNA TGCAGTGCTACTGGACGGTTCTCCTACGAGCAGTACTTC. Protein product: CSATGRFSYEQYF.

This clonotype appeared many times. This chain uses TRBV28 with TRBJ1-1, with 7 bases matching TRBD1. The CDR3 contains 16 residues. Germline V lookup: CDR1 MDHEN, CDR2 SYDVKM. Trimming took 6 bases from V and 1 from J; bases not matched to a gene: 11. CDR3 sequence (DNA): TGTGCCAGCAGCTCCACAGGGGAGGTCAAGAACACTGAAGCTTTCTTT. This translates into CASSSTGEVKNTEAFF.